Listed below are T cell receptor beta chains from one sample, sequenced in a study of control samples from healthy donors and cancer patients. Profiling relied on immunoSEQ multiplex PCR, and the TCRdb table lists in-frame clones only, not all of them. The top ten clones hold more than 6% of a sample with about 410,000 clones, approximately 90% of them seen once. Specimen: PBMCs. These TCRs come from a man aged 35-49 years with head and neck cancer. Both conserved end residues are part of each CDR3. A D gene is named only where the DNA matches it firmly. Size tells how often a clone was seen (once, few, many) or the class of an expanded clone, and some rows leave it out.

-,-,TRBV5-6,TRBJ2-3,CASTKSGFTDTQYF,TGTGCCAGCACCAAATCGGGGTTCACAGATACGCAGTATTTT
-,-,TRBV10-3,TRBJ1-5,CAIRDNNQPQHF,TGTGCCATCAGGGACAACAATCAGCCCCAGCATTTT
-,TRBD1,TRBV10-3,TRBJ2-7,CAISPAPDRDRSEQYF,TGTGCCATCAGCCCAGCCCCCGACAGGGATCGGAGCGAGCAGTACTTC
-,-,TRBV28,TRBJ2-5,CASSGVGGTQYF,TGTGCCAGCAGTGGGGTCGGAGGGACCCAGTACTTC
few,-,TRBV28,TRBJ2-7,CASRPLGGNEQYF,TGTGCCAGCAGGCCGTTGGGGGGCAACGAGCAGTACTTC
-,TRBD1,TRBV5-5,TRBJ1-4,CASSNGQGENEKLFF,TGTGCCAGCAGCAACGGACAGGGAGAAAATGAAAAACTGTTTTTT
-,-,TRBV18,TRBJ1-1,CASSPGQGPTEAFF,TGTGCCAGCTCACCAGGGCAGGGTCCCACTGAAGCTTTCTTT
-,-,TRBV30,TRBJ2-2,CAWSRVTGHAGELFF,TGTGCCTGGAGTAGGGTAACAGGGCACGCCGGGGAGCTGTTTTTT
-,-,TRBV27,TRBJ2-7,CASSSRTGEAYEQYF,TGTGCCAGCAGTTCGCGTACGGGGGAGGCGTACGAGCAGTACTTC
-,TRBD2,TRBV14,TRBJ2-7,CATNQLGGGSGEQYF,TGTGCCACCAACCAACTTGGCGGGGGATCCGGCGAGCAGTACTTC
once,TRBD2,TRBV28,TRBJ2-1,CASSLLAGGSMDEQFF,TGTGCCAGCAGTTTGCTGGCGGGAGGGAGTATGGATGAGCAGTTCTTC
-,-,TRBV27,TRBJ1-5,CASSFLGQPQHF,TGTGCCAGCAGTTTTCTCGGTCAGCCCCAGCATTTT
once,-,TRBV4-1,TRBJ1-2,CASSHETGFGRGYTF,TGCGCCAGCAGCCACGAAACAGGGTTTGGGCGCGGCTACACCTTC
once,TRBD1,TRBV19,TRBJ1-4,CASSTTGVGEKLFF,TGTGCCAGTAGTACTACAGGGGTAGGGGAAAAACTGTTTTTT
few,-,TRBV30,TRBJ1-5,CAWSVWDGQPQHF,TGTGCCTGGAGTGTTTGGGACGGTCAGCCCCAGCATTTT
-,-,TRBV9,TRBJ1-3,CASSSEGNTIYF,TGTGCCAGCAGCTCAGAAGGAAACACCATATATTTT
-,-,TRBV11-3,TRBJ2-1,CASSLSTHNEQFF,TGTGCCAGCAGCTTAAGTACGCACAATGAGCAGTTCTTC
-,TRBD1,TRBV15,TRBJ1-1,CATSRVPPGQGRPEAFF,TGTGCCACCAGCAGAGTCCCTCCGGGACAGGGCAGGCCTGAAGCTTTCTTT
-,TRBD1,TRBV11-3,TRBJ1-3,CASSKTGATGNTIYF,TGTGCCAGCAGCAAGACAGGGGCAACTGGAAACACCATATATTTT
-,TRBD2,TRBV4-1,TRBJ2-7,CASSQVQNAGGAEQYF,TGCGCCAGCAGCCAAGTTCAGAATGCGGGAGGTGCCGAGCAGTACTTC
-,-,TRBV9,TRBJ1-1,CASSVGEGVNTEAFF,TGTGCCAGCAGCGTAGGGGAAGGGGTGAACACTGAAGCTTTCTTT
-,-,TRBV7-9,TRBJ1-2,CASSFNSTF,TGTGCCAGCAGCTTCAACTCTACCTTC
-,TRBD1,TRBV7-8,TRBJ1-1,CASSLGTGFYEAFF,TGTGCCAGCAGCTTGGGGACAGGGTTCTATGAAGCTTTCTTT
-,TRBD1,TRBV28,TRBJ2-7,CASSQTGVGSYEQYF,TGTGCCAGCAGTCAAACAGGGGTCGGCTCCTACGAGCAGTACTTC
-,TRBD1,TRBV3-1/TRBV3-2,TRBJ2-1,CASSIRQGAFDEQFF,TGTGCCAGCAGCATTCGACAGGGGGCATTTGATGAGCAGTTCTTC
-,TRBD1,TRBV28,TRBJ1-2,CASSFSGTAYGYTF,TGTGCCAGCAGTTTTTCCGGGACAGCATATGGCTACACCTTC
-,TRBD1,TRBV18,TRBJ1-4,CASSPTGGNEKLFF,TGTGCCAGCTCACCCACAGGGGGTAATGAAAAACTGTTTTTT
-,-,TRBV7-2,TRBJ1-1,CASSYSAVSGAEAFF,TGTGCCAGCAGCTACTCGGCAGTCTCGGGGGCTGAAGCTTTCTTT
-,TRBD1,TRBV6-1,TRBJ1-2,CASSDRDRGRGYTF,TGTGCCAGCAGTGATCGGGACAGGGGTAGGGGCTACACCTTC
-,-,TRBV5-1,TRBJ2-5,CASSLGPAGVETQYF,TGCGCCAGCAGCTTGGGACCGGCTGGGGTGGAGACCCAGTACTTC
-,-,TRBV10-1,TRBJ2-7,CASSESIRTDTYEQYF,TGCGCCAGCAGTGAGTCGATCCGGACAGATACCTACGAGCAGTACTTC
-,-,TRBV7-8,TRBJ1-5,CASSFTDYSNQPQHF,TGTGCCAGCAGCTTTACAGATTATAGCAATCAGCCCCAGCATTTT
-,-,TRBV19,TRBJ2-7,CASSIARAEAYEQYF,TGTGCCAGTAGTATAGCTAGGGCCGAGGCCTACGAGCAGTACTTC
-,-,TRBV11-2,TRBJ1-1,CASSHGTGAFF,TGTGCCAGCAGCCATGGGACGGGTGCTTTCTTT
-,-,TRBV15,TRBJ1-3,CATTGPHSGNTIYF,TGTGCCACCACCGGACCTCACTCTGGAAACACCATATATTTT
-,-,TRBV24-1,TRBJ2-1,CATSDYPQVDSYNEQFF,TGTGCCACCAGTGATTACCCACAGGTGGACTCCTACAATGAGCAGTTCTTC
-,-,TRBV5-4,TRBJ1-2,CASSLPGRGNYTF,TGTGCCAGCAGCTTACCGGGACGCGGGAACTACACCTTC
-,TRBD1,TRBV18,TRBJ2-7,CASSPETGLSYEQYF,TGTGCCAGCTCACCTGAGACAGGGCTTTCCTACGAGCAGTACTTC
-,-,TRBV7-9,TRBJ2-7,CASSPTSYEQYF,TGTGCCAGCAGCCCTACTAGTTACGAGCAGTACTTC
once,TRBD1,TRBV5-1,TRBJ1-2,CASKEGTGDYGYTF,TGCGCCAGCAAGGAGGGGACAGGAGACTATGGCTACACCTTC
-,TRBD1,TRBV7-9,TRBJ1-5,CASQDREVQPQHF,TGTGCCAGCCAGGACAGGGAGGTTCAGCCCCAGCATTTT
once,-,TRBV27,TRBJ2-1,CASSLSAWGNEQFF,TGTGCCAGCAGTTTATCGGCATGGGGGAATGAGCAGTTCTTC
-,-,TRBV9,TRBJ1-1,CASSGQRGAFF,TGTGCCAGCAGCGGACAACGCGGAGCTTTCTTT
-,-,TRBV7-2,TRBJ1-2,CASSFKGAVGGYTF,TGTGCCAGCAGCTTTAAGGGAGCGGTGGGTGGCTACACCTTC
once,-,TRBV18,TRBJ1-5,CASSPFPGQSNQPQHF,TGTGCCAGCTCACCCTTTCCGGGACAAAGCAATCAGCCCCAGCATTTT
once,-,TRBV19,TRBJ2-5,CATETGSQETQYF,TGTGCCACCGAGACAGGATCCCAAGAGACCCAGTACTTC
-,TRBD2,TRBV6-6,TRBJ2-3,CASSDLAGGRDTQYF,TGTGCCAGCAGCGATCTAGCGGGGGGGCGAGATACGCAGTATTTT
once,-,TRBV3-1/TRBV3-2,TRBJ2-7,CASSRLPGYEQYF,TGTGCCAGCAGCCGATTGCCAGGATACGAGCAGTACTTC
-,TRBD1,TRBV6-6,TRBJ2-5,CASRPPTGARETQYF,TGTGCCAGCAGACCCCCCACAGGGGCCCGAGAGACCCAGTACTTC
-,-,TRBV19,TRBJ1-1,CASSIRVGMDTEAFF,TGTGCCAGTAGTATAAGGGTAGGAATGGACACTGAAGCTTTCTTT
-,-,TRBV24-1,TRBJ2-2,CATSESGTANTGELFF,TGTGCCACCAGTGAAAGCGGGACAGCTAACACCGGGGAGCTGTTTTTT
few,-,TRBV14,TRBJ1-3,CASSPGFSGNTIYF,TGTGCCAGCAGTCCCGGATTCTCTGGAAACACCATATATTTT
-,-,TRBV28,TRBJ1-2,CASSFPLKGSGRGNYGYTF,TGTGCCAGCAGTTTCCCCCTCAAAGGATCAGGGAGAGGGAACTATGGCTACACCTTC
-,TRBD1,TRBV29-1,TRBJ2-5,CSVVVGTGVETQYF,TGCAGCGTTGTAGTCGGGACAGGGGTTGAGACCCAGTACTTC
-,-,TRBV4-3,TRBJ1-1,CASSQDDSMNTEAFF,TGCGCCAGCAGCCAGGACGACAGTATGAACACTGAAGCTTTCTTT
-,TRBD1,TRBV11-2,TRBJ2-7,CASSARDSPYYEQYF,TGTGCCAGCAGCGCAAGGGACAGTCCTTACTACGAGCAGTACTTC